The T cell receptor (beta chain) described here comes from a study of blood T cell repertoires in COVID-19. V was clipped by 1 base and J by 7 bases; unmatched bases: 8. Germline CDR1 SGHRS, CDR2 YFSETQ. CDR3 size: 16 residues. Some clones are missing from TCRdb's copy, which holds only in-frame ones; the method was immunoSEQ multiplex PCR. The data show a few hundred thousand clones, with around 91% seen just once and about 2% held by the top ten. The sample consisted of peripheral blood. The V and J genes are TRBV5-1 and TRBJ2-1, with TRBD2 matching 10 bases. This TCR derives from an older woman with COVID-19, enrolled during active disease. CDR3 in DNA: TGCGCCAGCAGCTTGACCCTAGCGGGGGTGGCGAATGAGCAGTTCTTC. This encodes CASSLTLAGVANEQFF.